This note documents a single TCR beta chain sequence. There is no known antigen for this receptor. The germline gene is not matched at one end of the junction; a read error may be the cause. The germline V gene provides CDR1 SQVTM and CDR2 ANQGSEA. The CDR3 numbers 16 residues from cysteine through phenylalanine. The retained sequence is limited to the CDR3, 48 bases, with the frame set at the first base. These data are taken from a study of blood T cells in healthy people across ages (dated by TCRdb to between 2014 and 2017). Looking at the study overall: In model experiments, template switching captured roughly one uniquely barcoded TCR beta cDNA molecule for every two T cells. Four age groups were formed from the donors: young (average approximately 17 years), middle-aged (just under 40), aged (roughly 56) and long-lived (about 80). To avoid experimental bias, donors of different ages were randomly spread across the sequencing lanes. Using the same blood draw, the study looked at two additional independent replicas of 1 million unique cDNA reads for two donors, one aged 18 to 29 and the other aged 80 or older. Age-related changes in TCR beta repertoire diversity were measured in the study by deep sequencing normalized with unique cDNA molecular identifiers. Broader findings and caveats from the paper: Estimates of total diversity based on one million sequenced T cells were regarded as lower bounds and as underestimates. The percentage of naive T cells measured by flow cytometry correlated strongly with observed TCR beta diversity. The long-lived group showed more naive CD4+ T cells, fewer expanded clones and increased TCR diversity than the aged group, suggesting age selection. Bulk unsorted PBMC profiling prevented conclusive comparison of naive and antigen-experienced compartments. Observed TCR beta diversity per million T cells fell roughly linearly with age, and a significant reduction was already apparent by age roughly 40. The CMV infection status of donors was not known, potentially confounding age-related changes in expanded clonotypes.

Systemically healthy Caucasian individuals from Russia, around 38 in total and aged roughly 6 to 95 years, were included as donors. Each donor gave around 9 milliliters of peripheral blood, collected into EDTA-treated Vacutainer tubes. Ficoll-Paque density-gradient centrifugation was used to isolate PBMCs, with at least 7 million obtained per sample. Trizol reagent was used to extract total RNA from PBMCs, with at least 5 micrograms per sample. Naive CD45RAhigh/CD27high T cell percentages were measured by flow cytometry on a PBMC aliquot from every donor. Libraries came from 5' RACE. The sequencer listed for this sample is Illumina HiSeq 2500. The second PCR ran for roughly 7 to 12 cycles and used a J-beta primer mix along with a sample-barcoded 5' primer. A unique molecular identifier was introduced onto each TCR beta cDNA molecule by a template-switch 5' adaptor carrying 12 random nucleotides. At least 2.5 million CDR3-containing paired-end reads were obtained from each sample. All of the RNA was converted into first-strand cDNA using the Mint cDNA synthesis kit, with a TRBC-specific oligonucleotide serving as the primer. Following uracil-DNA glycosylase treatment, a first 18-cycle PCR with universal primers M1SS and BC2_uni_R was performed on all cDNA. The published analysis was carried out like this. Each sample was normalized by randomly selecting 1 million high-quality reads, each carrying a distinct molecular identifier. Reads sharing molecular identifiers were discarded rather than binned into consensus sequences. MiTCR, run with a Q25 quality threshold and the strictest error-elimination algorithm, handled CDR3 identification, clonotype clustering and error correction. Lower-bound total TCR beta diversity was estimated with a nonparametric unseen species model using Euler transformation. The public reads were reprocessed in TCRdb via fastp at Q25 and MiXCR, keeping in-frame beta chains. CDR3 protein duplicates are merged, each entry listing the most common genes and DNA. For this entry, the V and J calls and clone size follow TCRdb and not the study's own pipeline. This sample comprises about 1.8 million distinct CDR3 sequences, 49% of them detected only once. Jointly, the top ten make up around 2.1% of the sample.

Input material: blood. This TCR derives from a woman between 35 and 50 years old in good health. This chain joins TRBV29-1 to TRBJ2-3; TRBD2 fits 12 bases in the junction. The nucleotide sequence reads TGCAGCGTCGAAGGGACTAGCGGGCATTACACAGATACGCAGTATTTT. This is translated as CSVEGTSGHYTDTQYF.